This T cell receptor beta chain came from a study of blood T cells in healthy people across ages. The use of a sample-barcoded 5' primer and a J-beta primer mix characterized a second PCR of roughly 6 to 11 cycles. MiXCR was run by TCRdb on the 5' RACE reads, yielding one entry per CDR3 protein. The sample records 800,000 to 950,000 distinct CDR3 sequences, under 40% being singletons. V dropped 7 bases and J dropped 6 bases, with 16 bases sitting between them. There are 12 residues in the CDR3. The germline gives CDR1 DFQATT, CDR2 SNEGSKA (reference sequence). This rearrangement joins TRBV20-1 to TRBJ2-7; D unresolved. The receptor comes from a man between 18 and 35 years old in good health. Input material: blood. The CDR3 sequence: CSEQSAGGEQYF. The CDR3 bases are TGCAGTGAGCAGAGCGCCGGCGGCGAGCAGTACTTC.